This T cell receptor beta chain was sequenced in a study of OX40 agonist ivuxolimab in advanced cancers. Study-wide results and limits: The investigators did not determine what antigen specificity the expanded peripheral T cells had. At 0.1 to 3.0 mg/kg and by week 6, clonal expansion occurred in CD4+ and CD8+ blood T cells.

On this clone itself: Its antigen is currently unknown.

Using immunoSEQ multiplex PCR, the repertoire was profiled, and TCRdb retains in-frame clones only, with some absent. The sample yields about 71,000 clones, about 89% seen once. The V and J ends lost 8 bases and 3 bases respectively, with 10 bases between them. The V gene's germline CDR1 is LNHNV and CDR2 YYDKDF (reference sequence). The CDR3 totals 12 residues. Autoimmune disease history or systemic immunosuppression barred patients. The sequence was collected from an adult with an advanced solid tumor such as melanoma, head and neck, liver or kidney cancer. The genes are TRBV15 and TRBJ1-1, with no clear D. The sequenced sample was CD4+ or CD8+ T cells sorted from blood, obtained in a trial of the OX40 agonist ivuxolimab. CDR3 sequence: CATQLGDTEAFF. CDR3 sequence (DNA): TGTGCCACCCAACTTGGGGACACTGAAGCTTTCTTT.